This T cell receptor (beta chain) was sequenced during a study of T-cell memory formation after mild COVID-19. Overall study results and limits: For second-wave clones that peaked at day 37, SARS-CoV-2 specificity went unverified.

From the 5' RACE reads, TCRdb called clonotypes with MiXCR, one entry per CDR3 protein. The sample holds some 200,000 distinct CDR3 sequences, about 9.2% seen once. This clonotype occurred a few times. Its antigen is unknown. The CDR3 spans 17 residues. V dropped 3 bases and J dropped 0; count of bases not matched to a gene: 4. The germline V gene has CDR1 KGHSH and CDR2 LQKENI. The rearrangement uses TRBV18 and TRBJ2-1, with 11 bases aligning to TRBD2. The specimen was PBMCs or a T cell subset sorted from them (not recorded which). The receptor was derived from a young man who had mild COVID-19 (a few samples of this study predate the infection). Cell type and time point are not known. The CDR3 bases are TGTGCCAGCTCACCCTTTAGCGGGGGGGACTCCTACAATGAGCAGTTCTTC. Its protein is CASSPFSGGDSYNEQFF.